Shown below are 5 T cell receptor beta chains from a single sample sequenced in a study of T cells in Graves' hyperthyroidism and ophthalmopathy. Amplification of TCR beta CDR3 regions used RNA as the template. A set of HTBI primers served as the primers for a first-round RT-PCR of the TCR CDR3. TCRdb re-analysed the multiplex PCR reads in MiXCR, keeping a single row per CDR3 protein. This sample carries 200,000 to 300,000 distinct CDR3 sequences, about 25% of them seen once, and the ten largest clones take roughly 40%. Sequenced material: blood. The receptors come from a woman between 35 and 50 years old with Graves' ophthalmopathy.

This clonotype occurred many times. J is TRBJ1-2 and V is TRBV20-1; 7 bases align to TRBD1. CDR1 is DFQATT and CDR2 is SNEGSKA in the germline V gene (reference sequence). V lost 4 bases, J lost 4 bases, and 12 bases stayed unmatched. The CDR3 is made up of 15 amino acids. The CDR3 DNA follows: TGCAGTGCTAATGAGCGATGGGACAGCTTCTATGGCTACACCTTC. This codes for CSANERWDSFYGYTF.

This clonotype was detected many times. The chain combines TRBV12-3 or TRBV12-4 with TRBJ2-2; the match to TRBD1 covers 7 bases. This CDR3 contains 14 residues. V lost 6 bases and J lost 5; bases outside the gene matches: 6. The CDR3 reads CASSKTGETGELFF. Written as DNA, the CDR3 is TGTGCCAGCAGCAAAACAGGGGAGACCGGGGAGCTGTTTTTT.

The sample holds many counts of this clonotype. The V and J genes are TRBV6-5 and TRBJ2-5; TRBD1 aligns across 9 bases. The germline V gene has CDR1 MNHEY and CDR2 SVGAGI. The CDR3 extends over 15 amino acids. The ends lost 5 bases at V and 5 bases at J; junction bases unmatched: 9. CDR3 amino acids: CASSRSGTGRETQYF. As DNA, the CDR3 is TGTGCCAGCAGTAGATCCGGGACAGGGAGGGAGACCCAGTACTTC.

This clonotype was seen many times. The rearrangement uses TRBV6-2 or TRBV6-3 and TRBJ2-5; 11 bases fit TRBD1. The trim removed 2 bases at V and 1 base at J, leaving 9 bases unmatched. The CDR3 runs to 18 residues. CDR1 and CDR2 from the germline V gene are MNHEY and SVGEGT. The CDR3, as DNA: TGTGCCAGCAGTTACCGCCTGGGGACAGGGGGGACCCAAGAGACCCAGTACTTC. Translated: CASSYRLGTGGTQETQYF.

This clonotype was counted many times. V usage is TRBV6-2 or TRBV6-3 and J usage is TRBJ1-2; 8 nucleotides agree with TRBD1. This CDR3 is built from 15 residues. Looked up from germline, CDR1 is MNHEY and CDR2 is SVGEGT. With V trimmed by 5 bases and J by 6 bases, 11 bases remained unmatched. The DNA for the CDR3 is TGTGCCAGCAGTCGCGGGACAGGCCTCGGGCATGGCTACACCTTC. Translated, it gives CASSRGTGLGHGYTF.